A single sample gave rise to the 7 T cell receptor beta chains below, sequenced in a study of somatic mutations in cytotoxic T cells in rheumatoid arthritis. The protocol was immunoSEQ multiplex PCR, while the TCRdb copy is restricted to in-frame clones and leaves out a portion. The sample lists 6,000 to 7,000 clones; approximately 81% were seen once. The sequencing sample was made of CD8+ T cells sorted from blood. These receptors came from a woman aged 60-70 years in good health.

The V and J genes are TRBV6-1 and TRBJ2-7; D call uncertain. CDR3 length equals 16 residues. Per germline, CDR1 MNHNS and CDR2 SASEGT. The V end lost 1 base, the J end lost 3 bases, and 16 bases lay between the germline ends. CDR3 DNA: TGTGCCAGCAGTGAAGTTGGTCCCCTTAGTAGCTACGAGCAGTACTTC. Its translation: CASSEVGPLSSYEQYF.

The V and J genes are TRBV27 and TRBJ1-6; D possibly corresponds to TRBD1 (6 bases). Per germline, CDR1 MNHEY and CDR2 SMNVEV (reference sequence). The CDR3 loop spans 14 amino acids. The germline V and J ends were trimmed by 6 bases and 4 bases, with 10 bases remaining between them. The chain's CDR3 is CASRKGQYNSPLHF. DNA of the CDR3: TGTGCCAGCAGAAAGGGACAATATAATTCACCCCTCCACTTT.

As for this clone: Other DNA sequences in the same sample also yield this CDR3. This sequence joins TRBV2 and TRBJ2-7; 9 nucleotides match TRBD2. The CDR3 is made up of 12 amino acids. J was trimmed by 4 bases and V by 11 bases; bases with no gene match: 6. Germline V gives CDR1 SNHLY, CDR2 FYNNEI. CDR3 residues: CASGGLAYEQYF. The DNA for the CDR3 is TGTGCCTCTGGAGGACTAGCGTACGAGCAGTACTTC.

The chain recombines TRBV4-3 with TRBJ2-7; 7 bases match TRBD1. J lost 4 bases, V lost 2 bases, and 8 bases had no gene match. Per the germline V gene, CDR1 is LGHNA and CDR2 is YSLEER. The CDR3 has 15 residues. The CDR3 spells CASSQSRDRIYEQYF. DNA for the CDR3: TGCGCCAGCAGCCAATCCCGGGACAGAATTTACGAGCAGTACTTC.

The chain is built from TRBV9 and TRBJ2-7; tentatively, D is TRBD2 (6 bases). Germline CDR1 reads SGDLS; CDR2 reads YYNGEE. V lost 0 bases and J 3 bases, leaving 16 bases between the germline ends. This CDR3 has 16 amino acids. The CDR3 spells CASSVAPVEGNYEQYF. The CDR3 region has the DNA TGTGCCAGCAGCGTAGCGCCTGTGGAGGGGAACTACGAGCAGTACTTC. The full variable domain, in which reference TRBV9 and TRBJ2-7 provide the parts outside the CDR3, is DSGVTQTPKHLITATGQRVTLRCSPRSGDLSVYWYQQSLDQGLQFLIQYYNGEERAKGNILERFSAQQFPDLHSELNLSSLELGDSALYFCASSVAPVEGNYEQYFGPGTRLTVT.

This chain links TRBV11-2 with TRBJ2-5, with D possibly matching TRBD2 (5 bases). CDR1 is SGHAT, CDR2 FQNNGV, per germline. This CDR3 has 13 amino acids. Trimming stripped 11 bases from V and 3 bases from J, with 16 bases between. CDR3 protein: CAASRENEETQYF. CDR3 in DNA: TGTGCCGCCAGTAGGGAGAACGAAGAGACCCAGTACTTC.

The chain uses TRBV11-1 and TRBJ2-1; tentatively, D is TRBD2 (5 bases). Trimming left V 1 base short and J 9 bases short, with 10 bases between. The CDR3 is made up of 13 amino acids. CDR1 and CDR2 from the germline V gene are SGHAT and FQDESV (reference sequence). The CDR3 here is CASSLGLAIEQFF. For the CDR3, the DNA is TGTGCCAGCAGCTTAGGCCTAGCTATTGAGCAGTTCTTC. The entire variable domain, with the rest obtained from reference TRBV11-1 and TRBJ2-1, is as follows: EAEVAQSPRYKITEKSQAVAFWCDPISGHATLYWYRQILGQGPELLVQFQDESVVDDSQLPKDRFSAERLKGVDSTLKIQPAELGDSAMYLCASSLGLAIEQFFGPGTRLTVL.